What follows are 30 T cell receptor beta chains derived from one specimen sequenced in a study of siplizumab effects on memory and regulatory T cells. Profiling relied on immunoSEQ multiplex PCR, and the TCRdb table lists in-frame clones only, not all of them. The sample has some 110,000 clones, less than 95% seen once. Sequencing was done on a sample of non-Treg CD4+ T cells sorted from blood. These receptor sequences come from a human donor in good health.

This chain connects TRBV19 to TRBJ2-3, with unresolved D. Germline lookup yields CDR1 LNHDA and CDR2 SQIVND (reference sequence). The CDR3 is 15 amino acids. V lost 2 bases and J lost 4, with 13 bases in between. CDR3 sequence: CASSIMSVLADTQYF. The DNA for the CDR3 is TGTGCCAGTAGTATAATGTCGGTGCTCGCAGATACGCAGTATTTT.

The rearrangement uses TRBV5-1 and TRBJ2-1; 8 bases agree with TRBD2. Trimming cost V 2 bases and J 3 bases; bases outside gene matches: 4. Germline values: CDR1 SGHRS, CDR2 YFSETQ. This CDR3 contains 15 residues. The DNA of the CDR3 is TGCGCCAGCAGCTTCAGCGGGGGAAGCTACAATGAGCAGTTCTTC. Amino acids: CASSFSGGSYNEQFF. Full variable domain (remainder filled in from reference TRBV5-1 and TRBJ2-1): KAGVTQTPRYLIKTRGQQVTLSCSPISGHRSVSWYQQTPGQGLQFLFEYFSETQRNKGNFPGRFSGRQFSNSRSEMNVSTLELGDSALYLCASSFSGGSYNEQFFGPGTRLTVL.

This clone was seen once. The rearrangement joins TRBV5-1 to TRBJ1-6; 8 positions match TRBD1. J lost 5 bases, V lost 4 bases, and 8 bases had no gene match. This CDR3 has 16 amino acids. In germline, CDR1 is SGHRS, CDR2 YFSETQ. The CDR3 DNA sequence: TGCGCCAGCAGCCCTTTATGGACAGGGCATAATTCACCCCTCCACTTT. This translates into CASSPLWTGHNSPLHF.

The chain links TRBV5-4 to TRBJ1-5; the D gene is possibly TRBD1 (6 bases). V lost 4 bases, J lost 4 bases, and 15 bases lay in between. Per germline, CDR1 SGHNT and CDR2 YYREEE (reference sequence). The CDR3 covers 15 residues. The CDR3 coding sequence is TGTGCCAGCAGCCCCAGTGGGGGCTTTAATCAGCCCCAGCATTTT. Translation gives CASSPSGGFNQPQHF.

The chain has TRBV6-6 and TRBJ1-2; D might be TRBD1 (5 bases). This CDR3 is 15 amino acids long. The germline V and J ends were trimmed by 5 bases and 3 bases, with 16 bases remaining between them. Germline CDR1 is MNHNY and CDR2 is SVGAGI (reference sequence). The CDR3 loop is CASSQGYQGDYGYTF. The CDR3 DNA is TGTGCCAGCAGTCAAGGTTATCAGGGTGACTATGGCTACACCTTC.

This clone was observed once. The gene calls are TRBV5-4 and TRBJ2-7; TRBD2 matches 13 bases. Germline lookup yields CDR1 SGHNT and CDR2 YYREEE (reference sequence). The CDR3 is made up of 20 amino acids. With V trimmed by 4 bases and J by 2 bases, 18 bases remained unmatched. Written as DNA, the CDR3 is TGTGCCAGCAGCGGCCCCGGTAGGACTAGCGGGAGTGAGAGGCCCTACGAGCAGTACTTC. Translating it yields CASSGPGRTSGSERPYEQYF.

This rearrangement joins TRBV5-4 to TRBJ2-1, with 7 bases lining up with TRBD1. The J segment lost 9 bases and the V segment lost 2 bases, leaving 11 bases of the junction unmatched. In germline, CDR1 is SGHNT, CDR2 YYREEE (reference sequence). There are 15 residues in the CDR3. The CDR3 sequence is CASSLWTGSEPEQFF. CDR3 in DNA: TGTGCCAGCAGCTTATGGACAGGATCCGAGCCTGAGCAGTTCTTC.

On this clone itself: Because the CDR3's place on the DNA is in doubt, the DNA is left out and the CDR3 is given as listed by TCRdb. The chain has TRBV4-1 and TRBJ2-7; TRBD2, the table's D call, lacks a check against the DNA. With termini counted, the CDR3 has 14 amino acids. Germline-derived CDR1 and CDR2 are MGHRA and YSYEKL. This chain's CDR3 is CASSQVGSGSTPYF.

This clone is a singleton in its sample. The V call is TRBV7-8, the J call TRBJ2-7, with TRBD2 matching over 15 bases. Germline values: CDR1 SGHVS, CDR2 FQNEAQ. J was trimmed by 4 bases and V by 3 bases; bases with no gene match: 7. The CDR3 spans 17 residues. CDR3 sequence reads: CASSFPGLAGGPYEQYF. The CDR3 nucleotides are TGTGCCAGCAGCTTTCCGGGACTAGCGGGAGGTCCATACGAGCAGTACTTC.

The chain recombines TRBV6-6 with TRBJ2-3; TRBD2 matches 14 bases. V shed 6 bases and J 6 bases; nucleotides not matched to a gene: 5. The CDR3 is 15 residues long. The germline CDR1 and CDR2 sequences are MNHNY and SVGAGI (reference sequence). The CDR3 loop reads CASRGLAGVGDTQYF. CDR3 coding DNA: TGTGCCAGCAGGGGACTAGCGGGGGTTGGGGATACGCAGTATTTT.

The chain recombines TRBV25-1 with TRBJ1-1, with 10 bases identical to TRBD1. Germline V lookup: CDR1 MGHDK, CDR2 SYGVNS. This CDR3 spans 16 amino acids. V was pared by 5 bases and J by 1 base, with 7 bases of the junction left unmatched. The CDR3 bases are TGTGCCAGCAGTACACGGACAGGGGGAAGGAACACTGAAGCTTTCTTT. Residues: CASSTRTGGRNTEAFF.

A single count supports this clone. The gene calls are TRBV19 and TRBJ1-4; the D is unclear. The V end lost 6 bases, the J end lost 0 bases, and 11 bases lay between the germline ends. Per germline, CDR1 LNHDA and CDR2 SQIVND (reference sequence). There are 15 residues in the CDR3. CDR3 in amino acids: CASRPRSPTNEKLFF. The CDR3 DNA is TGTGCCAGTAGACCGCGAAGCCCAACTAATGAAAAACTGTTTTTT.

The chain couples TRBV5-1 to TRBJ2-1, with TRBD2 matching 9 bases. The CDR3 consists of 15 residues. Germline lookup yields CDR1 SGHRS and CDR2 YFSETQ. Trimming cost V 5 bases and J 0 bases; bases outside gene matches: 3. The CDR3, as DNA: TGCGCCAGCAGGACTAGCGGAGGCTCCTACAATGAGCAGTTCTTC. This codes for CASRTSGGSYNEQFF.

The rearrangement links TRBV19 to TRBJ1-1, with D unresolved. The CDR3 loop spans 12 amino acids. Germline V gene sequence: CDR1 LNHDA, CDR2 SQIVND (reference sequence). Between the trimmed V and J ends, which lost 8 bases and 1 base, there was a span of 8 bases. Written as DNA, the CDR3 is TGTGCCAGTCTCGGCCCGAACACTGAAGCTTTCTTT. The encoded protein is CASLGPNTEAFF.

The V call is TRBV5-4, the J call TRBJ2-7; D gene ambiguous. The CDR3 loop spans 13 amino acids. The V gene lost 4 bases and the J gene lost 3 bases, with 11 bases spanning the gap. The germline V gene encodes CDR1 SGHNT and CDR2 YYREEE (reference sequence). The CDR3 DNA sequence: TGTGCCAGCAGCACTAACACTCGCTACGAGCAGTACTTC. Encoded protein: CASSTNTRYEQYF. Drawing the rest from reference TRBV5-4 and TRBJ2-7, the complete variable domain is ETGVTQSPTHLIKTRGQQVTLRCSSQSGHNTVSWYQQALGQGPQFIFQYYREEENGRGNFPPRFSGLQFPNYSSELNVNALELDDSALYLCASSTNTRYEQYFGPGTRLTVT.

The chain employs TRBV25-1 and TRBJ2-3; D remains unclear. The V gene's germline CDR1 is MGHDK and CDR2 SYGVNS. This CDR3 is 12 amino acids long. V shed 2 bases and J shed 2 bases, with 2 bases lying between them. This CDR3 is CASSEITDTQYF. CDR3 DNA: TGTGCCAGCAGTGAAATCACAGATACGCAGTATTTT.

The J gene is TRBJ1-4, the V gene TRBV4-1; TRBD1 matches 7 bases. CDR1 MGHRA and CDR2 YSYEKL come from the germline V gene. This CDR3 contains 16 residues. The trim removed 2 bases at V and 5 bases at J, leaving 8 bases unmatched. CDR3 nucleotides: TGCGCCAGCAGCCAACCGTCCGGGACAGCGAATGAAAAACTGTTTTTT. Translating gives CASSQPSGTANEKLFF.

The rearrangement uses TRBV11-3 and TRBJ2-1; 7 nucleotides match TRBD1. V shed 1 base, J shed 2 bases, and the junction held 2 bases outside the gene matches. Germline CDR1 and CDR2: SGHNT and YENEEA. The length of the CDR3 is 15 residues. The CDR3 here is CASSLAGGPYNEQFF. In nucleotides, the CDR3 is TGTGCCAGCAGCTTAGCAGGGGGACCCTACAATGAGCAGTTCTTC.

Concerning this clone: A junction end diverges from the germline sequence, so it may reflect a read error. This chain connects TRBV7-9 to TRBJ2-4; 7 bases are shared with TRBD2. CDR3 length: 13 residues. The germline gives CDR1 SEHNR, CDR2 FQNEAQ (reference sequence). The CDR3, as DNA: TGTGCCAGCAGCCGAGGGGAGGGGAACATTCAGTATTTC. Its translation is CASSRGEGNIQYF.

The J gene is TRBJ2-4, the V gene TRBV7-3, with D unclear. The CDR3 sequence is 14 residues long. Per germline, CDR1 SGHTA and CDR2 FQGTGA. V lost 6 bases and J 0 bases, leaving 9 bases between the germline ends. The CDR3 coding sequence is TGTGCCAGCAGTGGACGATTAGCCAAAAACATTCAGTACTTC. Amino acid sequence: CASSGRLAKNIQYF. Full variable domain (outside the CDR3, taken from reference TRBV7-3 and TRBJ2-4): GAGVSQTPSNKVTEKGKYVELRCDPISGHTALYWYRQSLGQGPEFLIYFQGTGAADDSGLPNDRFFAVRPEGSVSTLKIQRTERGDSAVYLCASSGRLAKNIQYFGAGTRLSVL.

This clone occurred a few times. The chain carries TRBV18 and TRBJ2-7; D call uncertain. This CDR3 contains 13 residues. Trimming shortened V by 4 bases and J by 6 bases, and 13 bases separated the two germline ends. Germline CDR1 is KGHSH and CDR2 is LQKENI. CDR3 protein: CASSQDPLAEQYF. The CDR3 DNA sequence: TGTGCCAGCTCACAAGACCCCTTGGCCGAGCAGTACTTC.

This chain uses TRBV6-5 with TRBJ1-3; no clear D gene. Deletions cut 7 bases from V and 4 bases from J, with 11 bases between. CDR1 MNHEY and CDR2 SVGAGI come from the germline V gene. The CDR3 sequence is 13 residues long. Written as DNA, the CDR3 is TGTGCCAGCACCTACCTAGGGGGAAACACCATATATTTT. Residues: CASTYLGGNTIYF.

The chain carries TRBV21-1 and TRBJ2-2; the D call TRBD1 from the table was never checked on the DNA. TRBV21-1 is deemed a pseudogene. CDR3 size: 14 residues. CDR3 loop: CASPSGGNTGELFF. CDR3 DNA: TGTGCCAGTCCTTCAGGGGGCAACACCGGGGAGCTGTTTTTT.

CDR3 DNA: TGCGCCAGCAGCTTGGCTGTTAACTATGGCTACACCTTC. Its protein is CASSLAVNYGYTF. The chain has TRBV5-1 and TRBJ1-2; D call uncertain. This CDR3 region has 13 residues. V gave up 0 bases and J gave up 1 base, with 4 bases separating them. Germline loops: CDR1 SGHRS, CDR2 YFSETQ.

CDR3 loop: CASSLGLAVTYEQYF. CDR3 coding DNA: TGTGCCAGCAGCTTGGGACTAGCGGTTACCTACGAGCAGTACTTC. The chain has TRBV7-9 and TRBJ2-7; 11 bases are a match to TRBD2. This CDR3 has 15 residues. The V and J ends lost 3 bases and 2 bases, in that order; junction bases with no gene match: 3. Per germline, CDR1 SEHNR and CDR2 FQNEAQ (reference sequence).

V is TRBV4-1 and J is TRBJ1-2; 7 positions match TRBD1. The length of the CDR3 is 16 residues. Germline V gene data show CDR1 as MGHRA and CDR2 as YSYEKL. The J segment lost 5 bases and the V segment lost 3 bases, leaving 12 bases of the junction unmatched. The CDR3 region has the DNA TGCGCCAGCAGCCAGAATCCGGGACAGAGTTCATATGGCTACACCTTC. The encoded protein is CASSQNPGQSSYGYTF.

The chain joins TRBV4-2 to TRBJ2-1; the match to TRBD2 covers 14 bases. With 4 bases clipped from V and 8 bases from J, the junction kept 4 bases outside the gene matches. The CDR3 runs to 15 residues. The germline CDR1 and CDR2 sequences are LGHNA and YNFKEQ. In DNA form, the CDR3 reads TGTGCCAGCAGCCCGGGACTAGCGGGAGCCTATGAGCAGTTCTTC. Residues: CASSPGLAGAYEQFF.

The chain combines TRBV5-1 with TRBJ2-7, with a possible D match to TRBD1 (6 bases). The ends were cut back, 6 bases at V and 4 bases at J, with 8 bases in the middle. Per the germline V gene, CDR1 is SGHRS and CDR2 is YFSETQ. There are 11 residues in the CDR3. This CDR3 reads CASNRGYEQYF. CDR3 in DNA: TGCGCCAGCAATAGGGGGTACGAGCAGTACTTC.

V and J are TRBV19 and TRBJ1-1; no definite D call. Germline assignment: CDR1 LNHDA and CDR2 SQIVND (reference sequence). The V gene lost 2 bases and the J gene lost 2 bases, with 3 bases spanning the gap. This CDR3 has 12 residues. For the CDR3, the DNA is TGTGCCAGTAGTATAAAAAACACTGAAGCTTTCTTT. Amino acid sequence: CASSIKNTEAFF.

V and J are TRBV6-5 and TRBJ1-3, with TRBD1 as a possible D gene (5 bases). This CDR3 comprises 15 residues. CDR1 and CDR2 from the germline V gene are MNHEY and SVGAGI. Trimming pared 4 bases from V and 3 bases from J, leaving 13 bases between. The CDR3 DNA follows: TGTGCCAGCAGTTCCGGTTGGGGGAATGGAAACACCATATATTTT. This sequence encodes CASSSGWGNGNTIYF.